Below are 10 T cell receptor beta chains sequenced from a single sample in a study of Ad26.COV2.S vaccination and SARS-CoV-2 variants. Assay: immunoSEQ multiplex PCR; the TCRdb copy retains only in-frame clones and omits some. The data hold roughly 400,000 clones, with 89% observed a single time. Treatment given: approximately 18 received Ad26.COV2.S at low or high dose, single or two shots; 5 received placebo; per-sample allocation not given. Specimen acquisition occurred on day 63 following the initial vaccine or placebo injection. The specimen comprised peripheral blood, sampled in a trial of Ad26.COV2.S vaccine versus placebo. The receptors were sampled from a person aged 18-65 years who received the Ad26.COV2.S COVID-19 vaccine or a placebo.

The chain is built from TRBV12-5 and TRBJ2-2, with 7 bases lining up with TRBD2. CDR1 is LGHNT and CDR2 is FRNRAP in the germline V gene. The trim removed 7 bases at V and 5 bases at J, leaving 7 bases unmatched. The CDR3 runs 14 residues. The DNA of the CDR3 is TGTGCTAGTGCGGGGGGTTCGAGGACCGGGGAGCTGTTTTTT. It yields the protein CASAGGSRTGELFF.

The V and J genes are TRBV2 and TRBJ1-5; D is undetermined. V was pared by 4 bases and J by 8 bases, with 12 bases between. From germline, CDR1 is SNHLY and CDR2 FYNNEI. CDR3 length: 13 residues. The CDR3 nucleotides are TGTGCCAGCAGTGGGCGGGAGGGCGAGCCCCAGCATTTT. As protein: CASSGREGEPQHF.

V usage is TRBV5-1 and J usage is TRBJ2-3; D not resolved. The V end was cut by 4 bases, the J end by 5 bases, with 20 bases between. The CDR3 length is 16 residues. Germline V gene data show CDR1 as SGHRS and CDR2 as YFSETQ. CDR3 residues: CASSPSGPPPRDTQYF. CDR3 bases: TGCGCCAGCAGCCCGTCCGGGCCGCCTCCCAGAGATACGCAGTATTTT.

The chain recombines TRBV5-6 with TRBJ2-2; D remains ambiguous. From germline, CDR1 is SGHDT and CDR2 YYEEEE. The V gene lost 0 bases and the J gene lost 4 bases, with 7 bases spanning the gap. This CDR3 has 14 amino acids. CDR3 bases: TGTGCCAGCAGCTTGGCGTCAGGCACCGGGGAGCTGTTTTTT. Translation gives CASSLASGTGELFF.

The V and J genes are TRBV25-1 and TRBJ2-7; D is undetermined. The CDR3 has 14 residues. CDR1 MGHDK and CDR2 SYGVNS come from the germline V gene. V was shortened by 0 bases and J by 1 base, with 7 bases between the two germline ends. Here the CDR3 DNA reads TGTGCCAGCAGTGAATACCCTGGTTCCTACGAGCAGTACTTC. The encoded protein is CASSEYPGSYEQYF.

The chain couples TRBV6-1 to TRBJ1-2, with a possible D match to TRBD1 (5 bases). Germline-derived CDR1 and CDR2 are MNHNS and SASEGT. V was clipped by 2 bases and J by 7 bases, with 14 bases between them. This CDR3 comprises 14 residues. The CDR3: CASSERGRGGGYTF. DNA for the CDR3: TGTGCCAGCAGTGAACGGGGTAGGGGCGGTGGCTACACCTTC.

This clone was recorded once. V is TRBV7-3 and J is TRBJ2-3; 10 bases are a match to TRBD2. There are 15 residues in the CDR3. CDR1 and CDR2 from the germline V gene are SGHTA and FQGTGA. The V gene end was trimmed by 5 bases and the J gene end by 2 bases; junction bases not matched to a gene: 4. CDR3 nucleotide sequence: TGTGCCAGCAGCACAGCGGGAGGGTCCACAGATACGCAGTATTTT. It codes for CASSTAGGSTDTQYF. Looking up the rest from reference TRBV7-3 and TRBJ2-3 gives the full variable domain: GAGVSQTPSNKVTEKGKYVELRCDPISGHTALYWYRQSLGQGPEFLIYFQGTGAADDSGLPNDRFFAVRPEGSVSTLKIQRTERGDSAVYLCASSTAGGSTDTQYFGPGTRLTVL.

V and J are TRBV18 and TRBJ1-5; D might be TRBD1 (5 bases). The V end lost 4 bases, the J end lost 4 bases, and 8 bases lay between the germline ends. The CDR3 is 13 amino acids. Germline V gives CDR1 KGHSH, CDR2 LQKENI. The CDR3 region has the DNA TGTGCCAGCTCACTCCAGGGTAATCAGCCCCAGCATTTT. Its translation is CASSLQGNQPQHF.

The J gene is TRBJ1-5, the V gene TRBV27, with D unresolved. The length of the CDR3 is 15 residues. Per germline, CDR1 MNHEY and CDR2 SMNVEV (reference sequence). V dropped 0 bases and J dropped 7 bases, with 13 bases sitting between them. The CDR3 spells CASSLSGAGGQPQHF. The CDR3 bases are TGTGCCAGCAGTTTATCGGGAGCCGGAGGGCAGCCCCAGCATTTT.

The rearrangement uses TRBV27 and TRBJ1-4, with a tentative D call TRBD1 (5 bases). Germline V gene data show CDR1 as MNHEY and CDR2 as SMNVEV (reference sequence). Trimming pared 6 bases from V and 4 bases from J, leaving 9 bases between. The CDR3 contains 13 residues. CDR3 in amino acids: CASRQASNEKLFF. The CDR3 DNA reads TGTGCCAGCAGACAGGCCAGTAATGAAAAACTGTTTTTT.